Below are 32 T cell receptor beta chains sequenced from a single sample in a study of T cells in Graves' hyperthyroidism and ophthalmopathy. Amplification of TCR beta CDR3 regions used RNA as the template. HTBI primers were used for first-round RT-PCR of the TCR CDR3. TCRdb processed the multiplex PCR reads anew with MiXCR; each CDR3 protein has one entry. The sample carries some 550,000 distinct CDR3 sequences, less than 25% recorded once. Sequencing input: blood. The receptors stem from a man aged 18 to 29 with Graves' hyperthyroidism.

V and J are TRBV10-3 and TRBJ1-6; tentatively, D is TRBD1 (6 bases). Germline V gene lookup returns CDR1 ENHRY and CDR2 SYGVKD. V lost 4 bases to trimming and J lost 8 bases, with 12 bases between them. CDR3 length: 14 amino acids. The CDR3: CAISAEQGDSPLHF. The CDR3 region has the DNA TGTGCCATCAGTGCGGAACAGGGAGATTCACCCCTCCACTTT.

The rearrangement links TRBV2 to TRBJ1-5; D call uncertain. This CDR3 contains 18 residues. CDR1 SNHLY and CDR2 FYNNEI come from the germline V gene. The V and J ends lost 3 bases and 0 bases respectively, with 18 bases between them. The CDR3 nucleotides are TGTGCCAGCAGTGATCGGCCCCATCCAGTTTATAGCAATCAGCCCCAGCATTTT. It codes for CASSDRPHPVYSNQPQHF.

The chain is built from TRBV9 and TRBJ2-2, with TRBD1 identical over 9 bases. From germline, CDR1 is SGDLS and CDR2 YYNGEE. Germline trimming cut 5 bases from V and 3 bases from J; bases unmatched to any gene: 8. The CDR3 totals 16 residues. The CDR3 DNA sequence: TGTGCCAGCAGTGGACCACAGGGGGCTGACACCGGGGAGCTGTTTTTT. It codes for CASSGPQGADTGELFF.

This clonotype was seen ten or more times. The chain uses TRBV12-5 and TRBJ1-1; D perhaps matches TRBD1 (5 bases). CDR1 is LGHNT, CDR2 FRNRAP, per germline. V was shortened by 5 bases and J by 8 bases, with 12 bases between the two germline ends. The CDR3 extends over 12 amino acids. The CDR3 is CASGPGTGEAFF. The DNA for the CDR3 is TGTGCTAGTGGTCCGGGGACGGGAGAAGCTTTCTTT.

This clonotype has at least ten counts. The chain couples TRBV7-9 to TRBJ2-5; 10 positions match TRBD1. The J segment lost 4 bases and the V segment lost 3 bases, leaving 5 bases of the junction unmatched. The V gene's germline CDR1 is SEHNR and CDR2 FQNEAQ (reference sequence). This CDR3 contains 15 residues. The CDR3 DNA reads as TGTGCCAGCAGCTTGCGGGACAGGGGTTTAGAGACCCAGTACTTC. Its translation: CASSLRDRGLETQYF.

CDR3 DNA sequence: TGCGCCAGCAGCGATCCGGGACAGGGGGCTGGGAACACTGAAGCTTTCTTT. Its protein product is CASSDPGQGAGNTEAFF. V and J are TRBV5-1 and TRBJ1-1; 12 nucleotides match TRBD1. The V gene end was trimmed by 4 bases and the J gene end by 1 base; junction bases not matched to a gene: 8. The germline V gene has CDR1 SGHRS and CDR2 YFSETQ. The CDR3 consists of 17 residues.

There are a few counts of this clonotype. One base away lies a much larger clone, so this may be a sequencing read error. This chain links TRBV30 with TRBJ1-1; D is undetermined. Germline V gene data show CDR1 as GTSNPN and CDR2 as SVGIG (reference sequence). The length of the CDR3 is 13 residues. V lost 2 bases, J lost 3 bases, and 10 bases lay in between. CDR3: CAWSTREDTEAFF. The CDR3 DNA is TGTGCCTGGAGTACTCGGGAGGACACTGAAGCTTTCTTT. Drawing the rest from reference TRBV30 and TRBJ1-1, the complete variable domain is SQTIHQWPATLVQPVGSPLSLECTVEGTSNPNLYWYRQAAGRGLQLLFYSVGIGQISSEVPQNLSASRPQDRQFILSSKKLLLSDSGFYLCAWSTREDTEAFFGQGTRLTVV.

In this sample, this clonotype turned up many times. J is TRBJ1-2 and V is TRBV11-2; D is undetermined. The CDR3 covers 13 residues. Between the trimmed V and J ends, which lost 2 bases and 4 bases, there was a span of 8 bases. In germline, CDR1 is SGHAT, CDR2 FQNNGV. CDR3 DNA: TGTGCCAGCAGCTTACTAGGTTCCTATGGCTACACCTTC. It specifies CASSLLGSYGYTF.

The chain is built from TRBV29-1 and TRBJ1-2, with 8 positions matching TRBD1. This CDR3 region has 15 residues. Trimming took 0 bases from V and 5 from J; bases not matched to a gene: 8. The germline CDR1 and CDR2 sequences are SQVTM and ANQGSEA. CDR3 sequence: CSVEDHRGEEYGYTF. The CDR3 DNA reads as TGCAGCGTTGAAGATCACAGGGGGGAGGAGTATGGCTACACCTTC.

In its sample, this clonotype was seen many times. This sequence joins TRBV20-1 and TRBJ1-5; D remains unclear. The CDR3 totals 10 residues. Germline values: CDR1 DFQATT, CDR2 SNEGSKA (reference sequence). Trimming removed 6 bases at V and 9 bases at J, with 9 bases between. The DNA for the CDR3 is TGCAGTGCCGGACTTTGGCCCCAGCATTTT. Translated, it gives CSAGLWPQHF.

This clonotype came up many times. The chain uses TRBV7-9 and TRBJ2-7; D might be TRBD1 (6 bases). V was trimmed by 5 bases and J by 6 bases, leaving 11 bases between them. Germline V lookup: CDR1 SEHNR, CDR2 FQNEAQ (reference sequence). The CDR3 runs 12 residues. The CDR3 spells CASSQDSSEQYF. For the CDR3, the DNA is TGTGCCAGCAGCCAGGACAGTTCCGAGCAGTACTTC.

V is TRBV20-1 and J is TRBJ2-5, with TRBD1 as a possible D gene (6 bases). Germline CDR1 and CDR2: DFQATT and SNEGSKA (reference sequence). This CDR3 is built from 11 residues. Here the CDR3 reads CSDRPSETQYF. The CDR3 DNA sequence: TGCAGCGACAGGCCTTCGGAGACCCAGTACTTC.

A note on this clonotype: An end of the junction does not agree with germline; a read error may underlie this. The chain combines TRBV25-1 with TRBJ2-4; D may be TRBD2 (6 bases). Germline assignment: CDR1 MGHDK and CDR2 SYGVNS. The CDR3 is 13 residues long. Here the CDR3 DNA reads TGTGCCACCCCTGGGGGGACCAAAAACATTAAGTACTTC. It is translated as CATPGGTKNIKYF. The entire variable domain, with the rest obtained from reference TRBV25-1 and TRBJ2-4, is as follows: EADIYQTPRYLVIGTGKKITLECSQTMGHDKMYWYQQDPGMELHLIHYSYGVNSTEKGDLSSESTVSRIRTEHFPLTLESARPSHTSQYLCATPGGTKNIKYFGAGTRLSVL.

This clonotype occurred many times. The chain couples TRBV10-2 to TRBJ2-7; D gene ambiguous. The CDR3 runs 14 residues. Between the trimmed V and J ends, which lost 3 bases and 2 bases, there was a span of 11 bases. CDR1 and CDR2 (germline): WSHSY, SAAADI. The CDR3 DNA reads TGCGCCAGCAGTGAATTGGTGAGTCCCTACGAGCAGTACTTC. Translating gives CASSELVSPYEQYF.

This clonotype has ten or more counts. The rearrangement joins TRBV20-1 to TRBJ1-1; 7 bases match TRBD1. The CDR3 is 16 residues long. With V trimmed by 5 bases and J by 3 bases, 15 bases remained unmatched. Germline CDR1 DFQATT, CDR2 SNEGSKA (reference sequence). The DNA of the CDR3 is TGCAGTGCTCTCCGCAGGGACAGAGCCAGGGACACTGAAGCTTTCTTT. Residues: CSALRRDRARDTEAFF.

The V gene is TRBV6-1, the J gene TRBJ2-5; 8 bases align to TRBD2. CDR3 length: 15 amino acids. V shed 6 bases, J shed 4 bases, and the junction held 10 bases outside the gene matches. Germline V gene lookup returns CDR1 MNHNS and CDR2 SASEGT. The CDR3, as DNA: TGTGCCAGCAGCCCCGTAGGCGGGAGGTTAGAGACCCAGTACTTC. Translation gives CASSPVGGRLETQYF.

In DNA, the CDR3 is TGTGCCAGCAGCGACGGACAGGGTACGGGATACGAGCAGTACTTC. It is translated as CASSDGQGTGYEQYF. The chain joins TRBV7-3 to TRBJ2-7; the match to TRBD1 covers 8 bases. V was pared by 5 bases and J by 4 bases, with 10 bases of the junction left unmatched. Looked up from germline, CDR1 is SGHTA and CDR2 is FQGTGA. The CDR3 runs to 15 residues.

This clonotype appeared many times. The J gene is TRBJ2-7, the V gene TRBV12-3 or TRBV12-4; D is possibly TRBD1 (6 bases). The CDR3 covers 14 residues. V lost 7 bases to trimming and J lost 0 bases, with 13 bases between them. CDR3 DNA: TGTGCCAGCACCGGGACGGACAGCTCCTACGAGCAGTACTTC. This codes for CASTGTDSSYEQYF.

V is TRBV5-5 and J is TRBJ1-1, with D tentatively TRBD1 (6 bases). CDR1 and CDR2 from the germline V gene are SGHKS and YYEKEE (reference sequence). Trimming removed 3 bases from V and 4 bases from J, with 19 bases in between. CDR3 length equals 16 residues. As DNA, the CDR3 is TGTGCCAGCAGCTCGAAGGGGGGGACTAGGAGCACTGAAGCTTTCTTT. This codes for CASSSKGGTRSTEAFF. Full variable domain (missing parts from reference TRBV5-5 and TRBJ1-1): DAGVTQSPTHLIKTRGQQVTLRCSPISGHKSVSWYQQVLGQGPQFIFQYYEKEERGRGNFPDRFSARQFPNYSSELNVNALLLGDSALYLCASSSKGGTRSTEAFFGQGTRLTVV.

In its sample, this clonotype was seen many times. The chain uses TRBV25-1 and TRBJ1-2; tentatively, D is TRBD1 (5 bases). The germline gives CDR1 MGHDK, CDR2 SYGVNS. With 10 bases removed from V and 3 bases from J, the gap between germline ends came to 12 bases. This CDR3 contains 12 residues. This CDR3 is CAIGGSDYGYTF. The CDR3 coding sequence is TGTGCCATTGGGGGGTCGGACTATGGCTACACCTTC.

The chain has TRBV29-1 and TRBJ1-1; D ambiguous. The ends were cut back, 6 bases at V and 11 bases at J, with 16 bases in the middle. CDR1 is SQVTM, CDR2 ANQGSEA, per germline. The CDR3 has 11 amino acids. The CDR3 loop is CSVEEDLGAFF. The CDR3 bases are TGCAGCGTGGAGGAAGACTTGGGGGCTTTCTTT.

Ten or more counts support this clonotype. The chain's CDR3 is CASSEDLTELSNQPQHF. The CDR3 DNA follows: TGTGCCAGCAGTGAAGATCTAACCGAGCTTAGCAATCAGCCCCAGCATTTT. V gene TRBV6-1 combines with J gene TRBJ1-5; D remains unclear. The V gene's germline CDR1 is MNHNS and CDR2 SASEGT. The V end lost 1 base, the J end lost 0 bases, and 13 bases lay between the germline ends. CDR3 length: 17 amino acids.

This clonotype has only one observation. V and J are TRBV30 and TRBJ1-3, with 7 bases that match TRBD1. Germline V gene data show CDR1 as GTSNPN and CDR2 as SVGIG (reference sequence). The CDR3 totals 13 residues. V trimming: 3 bases; J trimming: 6 bases; junction bases outside the gene matches: 5. This CDR3 is CAWRQGPENTIYF. DNA for the CDR3: TGTGCCTGGAGACAGGGGCCGGAAAACACCATATATTTT.

This chain joins TRBV29-1 and TRBJ1-2, with D maybe TRBD1 (5 bases). The CDR3 loop spans 17 amino acids. V was shortened by 5 bases and J by 4 bases, with 26 bases between the two germline ends. Germline CDR1 reads SQVTM; CDR2 reads ANQGSEA. CDR3 region: CSVRPLTAMVYSYGYTF. The CDR3 DNA is TGCAGCGTTCGTCCGCTGACAGCTATGGTGTATTCCTATGGCTACACCTTC. The whole variable domain, filled in from reference TRBV29-1 and TRBJ1-2, reads SAVISQKPSRDICQRGTSLTIQCQVDSQVTMMFWYRQQPGQSLTLIATANQGSEATYESGFVIDKFPISRPNLTFSTLTVSNMSPEDSSIYLCSVRPLTAMVYSYGYTFGSGTRLTVV.

This clonotype came up many times. The V call is TRBV6-5, the J call TRBJ2-5; D unclear. With 10 bases removed from V and 4 bases from J, the gap between germline ends came to 16 bases. CDR3 length equals 13 residues. Germline assignment: CDR1 MNHEY and CDR2 SVGAGI. The CDR3 reads CAIQSRGSETQYF. Here the CDR3 DNA reads TGTGCCATCCAGTCGCGAGGATCAGAGACCCAGTACTTC.

Notes on this clonotype: With a much larger clone just one base away, this may be a read error. V and J are TRBV7-2 and TRBJ1-5, with a weak D call TRBD1 (5 bases). The CDR3 consists of 14 residues. Germline V gene lookup returns CDR1 SGHTA and CDR2 FQGNSA. V was pared by 3 bases and J by 2 bases, with 8 bases between. The CDR3 reads CASSFFRGNQPQHF. CDR3 nucleotide sequence: TGTGCCAGCAGCTTCTTCAGGGGCAATCAGCCCCAGCATTTT.

V and J are TRBV20-1 and TRBJ2-2; 8 bases are a match to TRBD1. Germline trimming cut 2 bases from V and 6 bases from J; bases unmatched to any gene: 5. The CDR3 is 14 amino acids. From germline, CDR1 is DFQATT and CDR2 SNEGSKA (reference sequence). The CDR3 DNA reads as TGCAGTGCTAGAATCCAGGGGGCGCCCGGGGAGCTGTTTTTT. The encoded protein is CSARIQGAPGELFF.

This clonotype was observed at least ten times. The chain couples TRBV12-3 or TRBV12-4 to TRBJ1-5, with D uncertain. The CDR3 length is 16 residues. V was trimmed by 2 bases and J by 4 bases, leaving 15 bases between them. CDR3 nucleotide sequence: TGTGCCAGCAGTTTAATGCCGCCAGGAAATAATCAGCCCCAGCATTTT. Residues: CASSLMPPGNNQPQHF.

This chain uses TRBV6-5 with TRBJ2-5, with a weak D call TRBD2 (5 bases). CDR3 length: 14 amino acids. V was pared by 2 bases and J by 5 bases, with 12 bases between. The V gene's germline CDR1 is MNHEY and CDR2 SVGAGI. This chain's CDR3 is CASSYARGDETQYF. The CDR3 nucleotides read TGTGCCAGCAGTTACGCCCGGGGAGACGAGACCCAGTACTTC.

This clonotype has ten or more counts. This chain uses TRBV2 with TRBJ2-7, with no clear D. Deletions cut 7 bases from V and 8 bases from J, with 12 bases between. This CDR3 region has 11 residues. Germline assignment: CDR1 SNHLY and CDR2 FYNNEI. The CDR3 DNA is TGTGCCAGCACAGGTGAATTACAGCAGTACTTC. Its protein is CASTGELQQYF. Combining the CDR3 with reference TRBV2 and TRBJ2-7 gives the whole variable domain EPEVTQTPSHQVTQMGQEVILRCVPISNHLYFYWYRQILGQKVEFLVSFYNNEISEKSEIFDDQFSVERPDGSNFTLKIRSTKLEDSAMYFCASTGELQQYFGPGTRLTVT.

This clonotype has a count of ten or more. Compared with germline, one end of the junction differs, possibly owing to a read error. V usage is TRBV12-3 or TRBV12-4 and J usage is TRBJ1-2; a possible D gene is TRBD1 (6 bases). The CDR3 runs 14 residues. The CDR3 region is CASTLPGAKDGYTF. The CDR3 bases are TGTGCCAGCACTTTACCGGGGGCGAAGGATGGCTACACCTTC.

This clonotype was recorded at least ten times. The chain links TRBV5-1 to TRBJ2-7; D is perhaps TRBD2 (5 bases). Germline V gene sequence: CDR1 SGHRS, CDR2 YFSETQ. Trimming removed 2 bases from V and 6 bases from J, with 9 bases in between. The CDR3 is 12 amino acids. CDR3 in DNA: TGCGCCAGCAGCTTTGACGGGGTCGAGCAGTACTTC. Its translation is CASSFDGVEQYF.